Below, 26 T cell receptor beta chains from the same sample are listed, as sequenced in a study of blood T cell repertoires in COVID-19. TCRdb's table, derived via immunoSEQ multiplex PCR, lists solely in-frame clones and lacks some. The sample consists of around 150,000 clones, roughly nine tenths of them appearing once. Sample: peripheral blood. The receptors originated from a man younger than 30 with acute or convalescent COVID-19.

The J gene is TRBJ2-1, the V gene TRBV4-1; tentative D call: TRBD2 (5 bases). This CDR3 has 15 residues. The V end lost 1 base, the J end lost 4 bases, and 11 bases lay between the germline ends. Germline CDR1 MGHRA, CDR2 YSYEKL. The CDR3 reads CASSQGRGGYNEQFF. CDR3 nucleotides: TGCGCCAGCAGCCAAGGTCGAGGCGGGTACAATGAGCAGTTCTTC.

The chain carries TRBV5-1 and TRBJ2-2; D possibly corresponds to TRBD2 (5 bases). Trimming took 0 bases from V and 10 from J, leaving 16 bases between them. Germline V gene data show CDR1 as SGHRS and CDR2 as YFSETQ. The CDR3 totals 15 residues. The CDR3 coding sequence is TGCGCCAGCAGCTTGGCCGGAGGTAGCCCGGAGGAGCTGTTTTTT. Its protein is CASSLAGGSPEELFF.

This clone was detected once. CDR3 nucleotide sequence: TGTGCCAGCAGTGTAACCGGGCAGGGTAACTATGGCTACACCTTC. Translated, it gives CASSVTGQGNYGYTF. The chain has TRBV2 and TRBJ1-2; tentative D call: TRBD1 (5 bases). Per the germline V gene, CDR1 is SNHLY and CDR2 is FYNNEI. The CDR3 is made up of 15 amino acids. V dropped 4 bases and J dropped 1 base, with 13 bases sitting between them.

The chain joins TRBV7-3 to TRBJ2-1; D is undetermined. The CDR3 is made up of 15 amino acids. Germline values: CDR1 SGHTA, CDR2 FQGTGA. V shed 5 bases and J shed 4 bases, with 15 bases lying between them. CDR3 residues: CASSAPLVRYNEQFF. DNA of the CDR3: TGTGCCAGCAGCGCTCCCCTGGTGCGATACAATGAGCAGTTCTTC. The full variable domain, in which reference TRBV7-3 and TRBJ2-1 provide the parts outside the CDR3, is GAGVSQTPSNKVTEKGKYVELRCDPISGHTALYWYRQSLGQGPEFLIYFQGTGAADDSGLPNDRFFAVRPEGSVSTLKIQRTERGDSAVYLCASSAPLVRYNEQFFGPGTRLTVL.

This clone has just a few counts. The V gene is TRBV5-1, the J gene TRBJ1-1; 11 nucleotides line up with TRBD1. There are 15 residues in the CDR3. V was clipped by 3 bases and J by 0 bases; unmatched bases: 1. Germline CDR1 SGHRS, CDR2 YFSETQ. This CDR3 is CASSWGQGVNTEAFF. CDR3 coding DNA: TGCGCCAGCAGCTGGGGACAGGGGGTGAACACTGAAGCTTTCTTT.

The chain couples TRBV3-1 (or the pseudogene TRBV3-2) to TRBJ2-7; tentatively, D is TRBD1 (6 bases). Trimming took off 5 bases at V and 0 bases at J, with 17 bases between the two ends. The CDR3 has 16 amino acids. The germline CDR1 and CDR2 sequences are LGHDT and YNNKEL (reference sequence). This chain's CDR3 is CASSAPSTGSSYEQYF. For the CDR3, the DNA is TGTGCCAGCAGCGCCCCCTCGACAGGAAGCTCCTACGAGCAGTACTTC.

The V gene is TRBV7-8, the J gene TRBJ2-5; D is uncertain. Per the germline V gene, CDR1 is SGHVS and CDR2 is FQNEAQ. The CDR3 totals 16 residues. V dropped 6 bases and J dropped 2 bases, with 19 bases sitting between them. CDR3 sequence (DNA): TGTGCCAGCAGGCCCGGCGTTGTGGGCCGGCAAGAGACCCAGTACTTC. The encoded protein is CASRPGVVGRQETQYF.

The CDR3 DNA sequence: TGTGCCAGCTCATCGGGACAGGACGAGCAGTACGTC. Translated: CASSSGQDEQYV. This chain links TRBV18 with TRBJ2-7; 8 positions agree with TRBD1. Germline V lookup: CDR1 KGHSH, CDR2 LQKENI. The CDR3 is 12 residues long. Trimming at V came to 5 bases and at J to 5 bases, leaving 2 bases not matched to a gene.

About this clone: This specimen includes other DNA sequences encoding the same CDR3. J is TRBJ1-6 and V is TRBV6-5; 7 nucleotides line up with TRBD1. CDR1 MNHEY and CDR2 SVGAGI come from the germline V gene. The CDR3 is 13 amino acids. Unmatched junction bases numbered 6, after V lost 6 bases and J lost 10 bases. The CDR3 is CASRETGNSPLHF. CDR3 nucleotides: TGTGCCAGCAGGGAGACAGGGAACTCACCCCTCCACTTT.

The V call is TRBV21-1, the J call TRBJ1-5. TRBV21-1 corresponds to a pseudogene. This CDR3 has 17 residues. The CDR3 nucleotides are TGTGCCAGCAGCAAAGTAAGATACCGGGGATGCAATCAGCCCCAGCATTTT. Residues: CASSKVRYRGCNQPQHF.

This clone was seen a single time. V usage is TRBV6-1 and J usage is TRBJ1-1; TRBD1 might be the D (6 bases). V lost 6 bases, J lost 0 bases, and 14 bases lay in between. Germline loops: CDR1 MNHNS, CDR2 SASEGT. The CDR3 loop spans 15 amino acids. The CDR3, as DNA: TGTGCCAGCAGGTCCACAGGGTCCATGAACACTGAAGCTTTCTTT. As protein: CASRSTGSMNTEAFF.

V and J are TRBV2 and TRBJ1-1; D is uncertain. CDR1 SNHLY and CDR2 FYNNEI come from the germline V gene. The V gene lost 4 bases and the J gene lost 4 bases, with 16 bases spanning the gap. The CDR3 length is 15 residues. The CDR3 DNA sequence: TGTGCCAGCAGTGCCCTAAGCCAGGTTACCACTGAAGCTTTCTTT. It codes for CASSALSQVTTEAFF.

This rearrangement joins TRBV7-2 to TRBJ2-7; the D is unclear. CDR3 size: 13 residues. Germline CDR1 reads SGHTA; CDR2 reads FQGNSA. Trimming removed 5 bases at V and 7 bases at J, with 15 bases between. CDR3 sequence reads: CASSNTPAREQYF. The CDR3 DNA reads as TGTGCCAGCAGCAACACCCCGGCTAGGGAGCAGTACTTC.

The chain has TRBV30 and TRBJ1-2; 7 bases agree with TRBD1. Losses at the gene ends were 2 bases for V and 7 bases for J; bases not matched to a gene: 10. From germline, CDR1 is GTSNPN and CDR2 SVGIG (reference sequence). The CDR3 contains 14 residues. CDR3 sequence reads: CAWSPDRVLSGYTF. CDR3 DNA: TGTGCCTGGAGTCCTGACAGGGTGCTATCTGGCTACACCTTC.

As regards this clone: The junction departs from the called germline gene at one end, perhaps through a read error. This chain uses TRBV7-9 with TRBJ1-1, with a possible D match to TRBD1 (6 bases). Germline loops: CDR1 SEHNR, CDR2 FQNEAQ (reference sequence). This CDR3 has 13 amino acids. The CDR3 DNA sequence: TGTGCCAGCAGCTTCCCTTCATCAGGGGAGGGTTCCTTT. This encodes CASSFPSSGEGSF.

This chain joins TRBV30 and TRBJ1-1, with 7 bases that match TRBD1. CDR1 is GTSNPN, CDR2 SVGIG, per germline (reference sequence). CDR3 length equals 14 residues. V dropped 1 base and J dropped 1; count of bases not matched to a gene: 3. CDR3: CAWSAGQQNTEAFF. Here the CDR3 DNA reads TGTGCCTGGAGTGCGGGACAGCAGAACACTGAAGCTTTCTTT.

The rearrangement uses TRBV7-6 and TRBJ2-1, with TRBD2 matching over 7 bases. The V segment lost 5 bases and the J segment 7 bases; nucleotides outside the gene matches: 2. Germline V gene lookup returns CDR1 SGHVS and CDR2 FNYEAQ. The CDR3 has 12 amino acids. DNA of the CDR3: TGTGCCAGCAGCAACGGGGGGAATGAGCAGTTCTTC. It specifies CASSNGGNEQFF.

The chain couples TRBV5-1 to TRBJ2-2; TRBD1 might be the D (6 bases). Germline assignment: CDR1 SGHRS and CDR2 YFSETQ. V dropped 8 bases and J dropped 3 bases, with 17 bases sitting between them. The CDR3 contains 15 residues. The DNA of the CDR3 is TGCGCCAGTGAGGACAGTCTGAGACACACCGGGGAGCTGTTTTTT. This codes for CASEDSLRHTGELFF. The variable domain in full, with the rest retrieved from reference TRBV5-1 and TRBJ2-2, is KAGVTQTPRYLIKTRGQQVTLSCSPISGHRSVSWYQQTPGQGLQFLFEYFSETQRNKGNFPGRFSGRQFSNSRSEMNVSTLELGDSALYLCASEDSLRHTGELFFGEGSRLTVL.

This chain connects TRBV5-1 to TRBJ2-7, with 11 bases identical to TRBD1. Trimming removed 2 bases from V and 2 bases from J; junction bases left unmatched: 3. Germline CDR1 SGHRS, CDR2 YFSETQ. There are 15 residues in the CDR3. CDR3 amino acids: CASSLGGQGAYEQYF. DNA for the CDR3: TGCGCCAGCAGCTTAGGGGGACAGGGGGCCTACGAGCAGTACTTC.

This rearrangement joins TRBV3-1 (or the pseudogene TRBV3-2) to TRBJ1-2, with D maybe TRBD1 (5 bases). In germline, CDR1 is LGHDT, CDR2 YNNKEL (reference sequence). V shed 4 bases and J shed 2 bases, with 5 bases lying between them. There are 12 residues in the CDR3. CDR3 loop: CASSRQNYGYTF. In nucleotides, the CDR3 is TGTGCCAGCAGCCGACAGAACTATGGCTACACCTTC.

This chain joins TRBV18 and TRBJ1-4, with 7 bases that match TRBD1. The germline CDR1 and CDR2 sequences are KGHSH and LQKENI. The CDR3 spans 15 residues. V trimming: 1 base; J trimming: 5 bases; junction bases outside the gene matches: 4. CDR3 nucleotides: TGTGCCAGCTCACCACGGGACAGCGCCAATGAAAAACTGTTTTTT. Its translation: CASSPRDSANEKLFF.

This clone has more than one count but fewer than ten. The rearrangement links TRBV7-2 to TRBJ1-6; D perhaps matches TRBD1 (5 bases). Per the germline V gene, CDR1 is SGHTA and CDR2 is FQGNSA. This CDR3 comprises 15 residues. Deletions cut 2 bases from V and 7 bases from J, with 12 bases between. CDR3 protein: CASSLLTGQNSPLHF. The DNA for the CDR3 is TGTGCCAGCAGCTTACTAACAGGTCAAAATTCACCCCTCCACTTT.

The CDR3 protein is CAWSPGGFEKLFF. CDR3 in DNA: TGTGCCTGGAGTCCTGGGGGCTTTGAAAAACTGTTTTTT. This chain connects TRBV30 to TRBJ1-4; TRBD1 is a possible D gene (6 bases). The V end was cut by 2 bases, the J end by 7 bases, with 11 bases between. From germline, CDR1 is GTSNPN and CDR2 SVGIG (reference sequence). The CDR3 covers 13 residues.

Worth noting for this clone: This sample includes further DNA sequences coding for the same CDR3. The V gene is TRBV5-1, the J gene TRBJ1-3; 8 nucleotides agree with TRBD1. The CDR3 runs 13 residues. V shed 7 bases and J 4 bases; nucleotides not matched to a gene: 4. Germline-derived CDR1 and CDR2 are SGHRS and YFSETQ. This chain's CDR3 is CASGQGSGNTIYF. CDR3 in DNA: TGCGCCAGCGGACAGGGCTCCGGAAACACCATATATTTT. The full variable domain, in which reference TRBV5-1 and TRBJ1-3 provide the parts outside the CDR3, is KAGVTQTPRYLIKTRGQQVTLSCSPISGHRSVSWYQQTPGQGLQFLFEYFSETQRNKGNFPGRFSGRQFSNSRSEMNVSTLELGDSALYLCASGQGSGNTIYFGEGSWLTVV.

A single count supports this clone. V and J are TRBV28 and TRBJ1-2; weak D call: TRBD1 (5 bases). Trimming cost V 3 bases and J 2 bases, with 10 bases left between them. The CDR3 runs 14 residues. Germline CDR1 and CDR2: MDHEN and SYDVKM. CDR3 residues: CASSFQGPNYGYTF. The CDR3 DNA sequence: TGTGCCAGCAGTTTCCAGGGCCCCAACTATGGCTACACCTTC.

Here the CDR3 reads CACERGRTGELFF. CDR3 DNA sequence: TGTGCCTGTGAAAGGGGGCGCACCGGGGAGCTGTTTTTT. The chain has TRBV30 and TRBJ2-2, with 7 positions matching TRBD1. Unmatched junction bases numbered 5, after V lost 6 bases and J lost 4 bases. Germline V gene lookup returns CDR1 GTSNPN and CDR2 SVGIG (reference sequence). The CDR3 spans 13 residues. The entire variable domain, with the rest obtained from reference TRBV30 and TRBJ2-2, is as follows: SQTIHQWPATLVQPVGSPLSLECTVEGTSNPNLYWYRQAAGRGLQLLFYSVGIGQISSEVPQNLSASRPQDRQFILSSKKLLLSDSGFYLCACERGRTGELFFGEGSRLTVL.